Below are 20 T cell receptor beta chains sequenced from a single sample in a study of quantifying T cell responses using KT2 cells. Study at large: Reverse transcription used primers in the TCR alpha and beta constant regions.

An oligo carrying a UMI was ligated to the cDNA 3' end. An equimolar mix of RC1.1 and RC1.2 primed the beta chain across TRBC1 and TRBC2. MiXCR was run by TCRdb on the UMI-ligation and nested PCR reads, yielding one entry per CDR3 protein. The sample gives approximately 57,000 distinct CDR3 sequences, approximately 13% of which show up once; about 9.5% is in the top ten. Material for sequencing was PBMCs spiked with cells of the T cell clone KT2. Source of these receptors: a human donor.

This clonotype was seen repeatedly, ten times or more. The CDR3 sequence is CSAQGTNYGYTF. The CDR3 DNA reads as TGCAGTGCTCAGGGGACAAACTATGGCTACACCTTC. The rearrangement links TRBV20-1 to TRBJ1-2, with D perhaps TRBD1 (6 bases). Deletions cut 5 bases from V and 2 bases from J, with 9 bases between. The CDR3 runs to 12 residues. CDR1 and CDR2 from the germline V gene are DFQATT and SNEGSKA (reference sequence).

The genes are TRBV29-1 and TRBJ1-3; a possible D gene is TRBD1 (5 bases). This CDR3 is 12 amino acids long. V lost 4 bases and J 3 bases, leaving 7 bases between the germline ends. Germline V gene lookup returns CDR1 SQVTM and CDR2 ANQGSEA. CDR3 DNA: TGCAGCGTTGTTCAGGGTGGAAACACCATATATTTT. This encodes CSVVQGGNTIYF. Together with reference TRBV29-1 and TRBJ1-3, the CDR3 gives the full variable domain: SAVISQKPSRDICQRGTSLTIQCQVDSQVTMMFWYRQQPGQSLTLIATANQGSEATYESGFVIDKFPISRPNLTFSTLTVSNMSPEDSSIYLCSVVQGGNTIYFGEGSWLTVV.

Only a few counts were recorded for this clonotype. The chain employs TRBV7-3 and TRBJ1-2, with a weak D call TRBD1 (5 bases). CDR1 and CDR2 (germline): SGHTA, FQGTGA. The CDR3 runs to 14 residues. The V and J ends lost 3 bases and 2 bases respectively, with 10 bases between them. CDR3 bases: TGTGCCAGCAGCTTCTCTGGGGGGAACTATGGCTACACCTTC. Translated: CASSFSGGNYGYTF. The full variable domain, in which reference TRBV7-3 and TRBJ1-2 provide the parts outside the CDR3, is GAGVSQTPSNKVTEKGKYVELRCDPISGHTALYWYRQSLGQGPEFLIYFQGTGAADDSGLPNDRFFAVRPEGSVSTLKIQRTERGDSAVYLCASSFSGGNYGYTFGSGTRLTVV.

The chain couples TRBV28 to TRBJ2-1, with 9 bases matching TRBD2. CDR3 length equals 19 residues. The J segment lost 5 bases and the V segment lost 6 bases, leaving 20 bases of the junction unmatched. CDR1 and CDR2 from the germline V gene are MDHEN and SYDVKM. CDR3 protein: CASRPTGAGGLLGDNEQFF. In nucleotides, the CDR3 is TGTGCCAGCAGACCCACTGGGGCGGGGGGGCTCTTGGGTGACAATGAGCAGTTCTTC.

This clonotype was counted only a few times. The gene calls are TRBV7-2 and TRBJ1-5; no reliable D call. Germline V gives CDR1 SGHTA, CDR2 FQGNSA. The CDR3 sequence is 16 residues long. V was cut by 5 bases and J by 7 bases, with 21 bases left in between. In DNA form, the CDR3 reads TGTGCCAGCAGCCCAGACCCCGGTTCGCTAAGCCAGCCCCAGCATTTT. Its translation: CASSPDPGSLSQPQHF.

V and J are TRBV4-2 and TRBJ2-7; D is perhaps TRBD1 or TRBD2 (5 bases each). The CDR3 is 15 amino acids. V gave up 1 base and J gave up 3 bases, with 13 bases separating them. Looked up from germline, CDR1 is LGHNA and CDR2 is YNFKEQ. This CDR3 is CASSQAAGAGYEQYF. The DNA of the CDR3 is TGTGCCAGCAGCCAAGCCGCTGGGGCGGGCTACGAGCAGTACTTC.

This clonotype was seen many times. The V and J genes are TRBV7-6 and TRBJ2-3; D might be TRBD1 (5 bases). The CDR3 extends over 15 amino acids. V was trimmed by 1 base and J by 0 bases, leaving 8 bases between them. From germline, CDR1 is SGHVS and CDR2 FNYEAQ. The CDR3 nucleotides are TGTGCCAGCAGCTTAGGACAGAGTAGCACAGATACGCAGTATTTT. Translating it yields CASSLGQSSTDTQYF. The full variable domain, rest sourced from reference TRBV7-6 and TRBJ2-3, is GAGVSQSPRYKVTKRGQDVALRCDPISGHVSLYWYRQALGQGPEFLTYFNYEAQQDKSGLPNDRFSAERPEGSISTLTIQRTEQRDSAMYRCASSLGQSSTDTQYFGPGTRLTVL.

J is TRBJ2-7 and V is TRBV6-1, with D tentatively TRBD1 (6 bases). Trimming left V 4 bases short and J 4 bases short, with 14 bases between. The V gene's germline CDR1 is MNHNS and CDR2 SASEGT. The CDR3 runs 14 residues. The CDR3 here is CASSAGRGWYEQYF. The CDR3, as DNA: TGTGCCAGCAGTGCGGGCAGGGGATGGTACGAGCAGTACTTC.

This rearrangement joins TRBV20-1 to TRBJ2-3, with 8 nucleotides matching TRBD2. Germline V gene sequence: CDR1 DFQATT, CDR2 SNEGSKA (reference sequence). The CDR3 spans 15 residues. Unmatched junction bases numbered 8, after V lost 4 bases and J lost 2 bases. CDR3 sequence reads: CSAILLADFTDTQYF. The CDR3, as DNA: TGCAGTGCTATCCTACTAGCGGATTTCACAGATACGCAGTATTTT.

This clonotype showed up just a few times. V and J are TRBV20-1 and TRBJ2-7; TRBD1 aligns across 9 bases. CDR3 length equals 15 residues. Germline CDR1 reads DFQATT; CDR2 reads SNEGSKA (reference sequence). Trimming removed 5 bases from V and 2 bases from J; junction bases left unmatched: 10. This chain's CDR3 is CSAENRDRDTYEQYF. CDR3 sequence (DNA): TGCAGTGCTGAAAACCGGGACAGGGATACCTACGAGCAGTACTTC.

The chain is built from TRBV6-5 and TRBJ1-4, with TRBD1 as a possible D gene (5 bases). The CDR3 contains 15 residues. Germline-derived CDR1 and CDR2 are MNHEY and SVGAGI. V was trimmed by 7 bases and J by 0 bases, leaving 12 bases between them. CDR3 sequence (DNA): TGTGCCAGCACCGACCGGGGGTCAACTAATGAAAAACTGTTTTTT. Its protein product is CASTDRGSTNEKLFF.

This chain connects TRBV5-1 to TRBJ2-7; 10 nucleotides align to TRBD1. CDR1 and CDR2 (germline): SGHRS, YFSETQ. V shed 1 base, J shed 4 bases, and the junction held 5 bases outside the gene matches. The CDR3 covers 15 residues. The DNA of the CDR3 is TGCGCCAGCAGCTTGCCCGGGACAGGGGAATACGAGCAGTACTTC. Residues: CASSLPGTGEYEQYF.

The table lists this clonotype with a few counts. This chain uses TRBV12-3 or TRBV12-4 with TRBJ1-1; D is uncertain. This CDR3 has 13 amino acids. Trimming left V 5 bases short and J 4 bases short, with 11 bases between. The CDR3 spells CASSPSRPTEAFF. Here the CDR3 DNA reads TGTGCCAGCAGTCCCAGCCGGCCCACTGAAGCTTTCTTT.

This clonotype was observed a handful of times. The chain is built from TRBV7-9 and TRBJ2-7, with D unresolved. The V gene lost 1 base and the J gene lost 0 bases, with 7 bases spanning the gap. The CDR3 extends over 14 amino acids. The V gene's germline CDR1 is SEHNR and CDR2 FQNEAQ (reference sequence). The CDR3 DNA sequence: TGTGCCAGCAGCTTAGGGGCAGCCTCCTACGAGCAGTACTTC. This translates into CASSLGAASYEQYF.

This rearrangement joins TRBV11-2 to TRBJ1-4; D may be TRBD1 (5 bases). The germline CDR1 and CDR2 sequences are SGHAT and FQNNGV. The CDR3 is 14 amino acids. Trimming pared 3 bases from V and 4 bases from J, leaving 9 bases between. The CDR3 DNA reads as TGTGCCAGCAGCTTGAAGGGGTATAATGAAAAACTGTTTTTT. It translates to CASSLKGYNEKLFF.

The gene calls are TRBV29-1 and TRBJ1-2, with D possibly matching TRBD1 (5 bases). The ends were cut back, 2 bases at V and 7 bases at J, with 17 bases in the middle. From germline, CDR1 is SQVTM and CDR2 ANQGSEA. The CDR3 totals 14 residues. DNA for the CDR3: TGCAGCGTTGAAATCCAGGGAAGGCAAGGTGGCTACACCTTC. Protein: CSVEIQGRQGGYTF.

This clonotype has a count of ten or more. The V gene is TRBV5-6, the J gene TRBJ1-2; D is uncertain. Germline CDR1 SGHDT, CDR2 YYEEEE. Trimming removed 3 bases at V and 5 bases at J, with 11 bases between. The CDR3 covers 13 residues. The CDR3 DNA reads as TGTGCCAGCAGCTACGGACGGGTTTATGGCTACACCTTC. Residues: CASSYGRVYGYTF.

The rearrangement uses TRBV21-1 and TRBJ2-7; TRBD2, the D gene given by the table, was not confirmed from the DNA. TRBV21-1 is marked as a pseudogene. This CDR3 is built from 16 residues. The CDR3 nucleotides are TGTGCCAGCAGCAACACCTTAGCGGGGCTCTCCTACGAGCAGTACTTC. Encoded protein: CASSNTLAGLSYEQYF.

This clonotype was counted between two and nine times. The chain recombines TRBV27 with TRBJ2-5; 7 bases fit TRBD2. This CDR3 is built from 15 residues. Germline lookup yields CDR1 MNHEY and CDR2 SMNVEV (reference sequence). V shed 2 bases and J 5 bases; nucleotides not matched to a gene: 8. The CDR3 is CASSLTGGRVETQYF. Here the CDR3 DNA reads TGTGCCAGCAGTTTAACCGGCGGGAGAGTCGAGACCCAGTACTTC.

This clonotype was detected only a few times. The J gene is TRBJ1-1, the V gene TRBV29-1; possibly TRBD1 for D (5 bases). Germline V lookup: CDR1 SQVTM, CDR2 ANQGSEA. The CDR3 contains 16 residues. V gave up 5 bases and J gave up 4 bases, with 23 bases separating them. The CDR3 DNA reads TGCAGCGTTTCCCCCCCGAGGTACAGGACGTTCACTGAAGCTTTCTTT. It is translated as CSVSPPRYRTFTEAFF.